Here is one T cell receptor beta chain with its context. Its target antigen remains unknown. No base quality information exists; no much larger clone differs at one position. An Illumina MiSeq was used to sequence the TCRbeta libraries, yielding an average of approximately 41,000 productive templates per sample. The immunoSEQ assay, which uses multiplex PCR amplification, was used to generate TCRbeta CDR3 libraries. The source study handled its data this way. Repertoire diversity was calculated as previously defined, with values near 0 taken to indicate extremely monoclonal samples. TCRdb's version of the immuneACCESS table is confined to in-frame rearrangements and falls short of the full clone set. An unresolved V gene accounts for under half of the shortfall where checked; the remainder is of unknown origin. V, J and clone size were drawn from that table, and D and trimming were deduced from the DNA. The sample table contains around 3,000 clones; only one count was recorded for roughly 90% of them. The ten largest make up roughly 49% of the sample.

The data are from a study of STAT3 mutations in large granular lymphocyte leukemia (dated by TCRdb to about 2019). Broadly, across the study: About half of the T-LGLL patients who underwent longitudinal sequencing carried canonical activating STAT3 mutations. As controls, the study also included longitudinal sequencing of two patients with natural killer LGL leukemia. On average, sequencing was done at 3 to 4.5 time points per patient, with the number of samplings ranging from 2 to 8. More than 15 representative T-LGLL cases were selected from an initial cohort of under 250 LGL patients for longitudinal TCRbeta and STAT3 sequencing. Serial deep sequencing of TCRbeta CDR3 and STAT3 was performed in patients with T-cell large granular lymphocyte leukemia to reconstruct clonal hierarchy and dynamics. Over half of the T-LGLL patients were given one or more immunosuppressive therapy regimens, and roughly 40% of the treated patients had a hematologic response. General study outcomes and caveats: At least one immunodominant TCRbeta clonotype was present in every T-LGLL patient, and multiple immunodominant subclonotypes appeared in about half of the T-LGLL patients. Because no samples were available when a clone first appeared, clonal expansion was inferred from samplings taken at other points. TCR clonotype switching after therapy was seen in about 30% of the 18 patients, with all newly emerging clones being STAT3 wild type. Since codominant clonotypes persisted in some patients, a small but highly pathogenic clone may have gone undetected. The linking of therapy response to changes in TCR clonal burden was complicated by variable intervals between samplings and differing treatment regimens. The burden of the dominant TCR clone was higher than the STAT3 mutant burden in several patients, which suggests that the STAT3 mutation arose secondarily inside a clone that had already expanded.

The same DNA, extracted from blood mononuclear cells, served for both the TCR sequencing and the STAT3 sequencing. Reading from cysteine to phenylalanine, the CDR3 counts 16 amino acids. Here the CDR3 DNA is all that survives: 48 bases in frame from base 1. At the junction V is shortened by 0 bases and J by 4 bases; bases outside the gene matches: 5. CDR1 and CDR2 were assigned from the germline V gene (reference sequence) as SGHNT and YYREEE. This sequence uses TRBV5-4 and TRBJ2-2, with TRBD1 matching 8 junction bases. This receptor was obtained from a man aged 35 to 55 with T-cell large granular lymphocyte leukemia. Some clones in this sample may be carry-over from other donors' samples. The age is the age at diagnosis. Sequencing used peripheral blood mononuclear cells. The CDR3 here reads CASSLEGQGATGELFF. Here is the DNA: TGTGCCAGCAGCTTGGAAGGGCAGGGGGCCACCGGGGAGCTGTTTTTT.